The 19 T cell receptor beta chains below come from one sample, sequenced in a study of CD8+CD57+ T cells in acquired aplastic anemia. TCR beta VDJ and CDR3 profiling used genomic DNA as template. A single record per CDR3 protein comes from TCRdb applying MiXCR to the reads. This sample yields more than 150,000 distinct CDR3 sequences, of which roughly half are seen a single time; approximately 2.9% belongs to the top ten. The source material was sorted CD4+, CD8+, or CD8+CD57+ T cells (not recorded which) from PBMCs. The receptors come from a human donor in good health.

This rearrangement joins TRBV25-1 to TRBJ2-2, with D tentatively TRBD1 (6 bases). The V end was cut by 4 bases, the J end by 1 base, with 10 bases between. This CDR3 is built from 15 residues. Germline CDR1 MGHDK, CDR2 SYGVNS. CDR3 protein: CASSGEQGNTGELFF. For the CDR3, the DNA is TGTGCCAGCAGTGGGGAACAGGGGAACACCGGGGAGCTGTTTTTT.

The chain joins TRBV25-1 to TRBJ2-1; 13 bases align to TRBD2. The CDR3 spans 16 residues. Looked up from germline, CDR1 is MGHDK and CDR2 is SYGVNS. V was pared by 4 bases and J by 6 bases, with 6 bases of the junction left unmatched. The CDR3 region has the DNA TGTGCCAGCAGTGCCCTTGGACTAGCGGGAGTCAATGAGCAGTTCTTC. This gives the protein CASSALGLAGVNEQFF.

J is TRBJ1-1 and V is TRBV15; possible D gene TRBD1, 6 bases. There are 17 residues in the CDR3. Germline lookup yields CDR1 LNHNV and CDR2 YYDKDF (reference sequence). Trimming removed 0 bases at V and 6 bases at J, with 20 bases between. The CDR3 bases are TGTGCCACCAGCAGAGATGAGGTCGACAGGTTCGACCCTGAAGCTTTCTTT. Encoded protein: CATSRDEVDRFDPEAFF.

This clonotype was counted a few times. This sequence joins TRBV20-1 and TRBJ2-3, with D possibly matching TRBD2 (5 bases). The germline V gene has CDR1 DFQATT and CDR2 SNEGSKA (reference sequence). The CDR3 consists of 13 residues. V dropped 1 base and J dropped 5 bases, with 10 bases sitting between them. In DNA, the CDR3 is TGCAGTGCTAGAGGAGAGGGAATAGATACGCAGTATTTT. It encodes CSARGEGIDTQYF.

This chain connects TRBV10-3 to TRBJ1-1; D may be TRBD1 (5 bases). Germline loops: CDR1 ENHRY, CDR2 SYGVKD. The V end lost 0 bases, the J end lost 6 bases, and 11 bases lay between the germline ends. The CDR3 contains 14 residues. The CDR3 reads CAISESSGVAEAFF. The CDR3 nucleotides read TGTGCCATCAGTGAGTCATCGGGGGTGGCTGAAGCTTTCTTT.

The sample holds many counts of this clonotype. DNA of the CDR3: TGTGCCAGTAAGAGAGCGATAGCGGGAGGGCCGGTCACCGGGGAGCTGTTTTTT. The encoded protein is CASKRAIAGGPVTGELFF. The chain carries TRBV19 and TRBJ2-2; TRBD2 matches at 11 bases. After removal of 7 bases from V and 4 bases from J, the junction contained 14 bases not matched to a gene. Germline V lookup: CDR1 LNHDA, CDR2 SQIVND (reference sequence). The CDR3 spans 18 residues.

Here the CDR3 reads CASSFSLGAYQPQHF. CDR3 bases: TGTGCCAGCAGCTTTTCCCTCGGGGCCTATCAGCCCCAGCATTTT. V usage is TRBV5-6 and J usage is TRBJ1-5, with TRBD1 as a possible D gene (5 bases). The CDR3 length is 15 residues. Per the germline V gene, CDR1 is SGHDT and CDR2 is YYEEEE. Trimming removed 2 bases from V and 5 bases from J, with 14 bases in between.

CDR3 DNA sequence: TGCGCCAGCAGTGAAGGCCGGGAACGAGATGAAGCTTTCTTT. Translated, it gives CASSEGRERDEAFF. The gene calls are TRBV10-1 and TRBJ1-1; D uncertain. Germline CDR1 and CDR2: WNHNN and SYGVQD (reference sequence). CDR3 length equals 14 residues. V was shortened by 3 bases and J by 7 bases, with 15 bases between the two germline ends.

This clonotype has more than one count but fewer than ten. The V gene is TRBV10-1, the J gene TRBJ2-3, with 9 bases fitting TRBD1. Trimming at V came to 4 bases and at J to 5 bases, leaving 4 bases not matched to a gene. Germline lookup yields CDR1 WNHNN and CDR2 SYGVQD (reference sequence). This CDR3 is 14 amino acids long. CDR3 sequence reads: CASSGDRDVDTQYF. The DNA for the CDR3 is TGCGCCAGCAGTGGGGACAGGGATGTAGATACGCAGTATTTT.

Concerning this clonotype itself: A much more abundant neighbour one base away suggests this may be a read error. The chain joins TRBV6-1 to TRBJ2-5; a weak D match, TRBD1 (6 bases). Germline V lookup: CDR1 MNHNS, CDR2 SASEGT. The CDR3 has 15 amino acids. The CDR3 here is CASSRTGQNHETQYF. For the CDR3, the DNA is TGTGCCAGCAGTCGCACAGGACAGAACCATGAGACCCAGTACTTC.

CDR3 nucleotides: TGTGCCAGCAGCCTTTCGTCCATATATTTT. Translation gives CASSLSSIYF. The chain uses TRBV7-9 and TRBJ1-3, with unresolved D. The CDR3 has 10 amino acids. Germline V gene lookup returns CDR1 SEHNR and CDR2 FQNEAQ (reference sequence). With 5 bases removed from V and 11 bases from J, the gap between germline ends came to 7 bases.

Many counts were recorded for this clonotype. The genes are TRBV7-9 and TRBJ2-7; 7 nucleotides align to TRBD1. This CDR3 region has 14 residues. Germline CDR1 SEHNR, CDR2 FQNEAQ (reference sequence). V shed 10 bases and J 4 bases; nucleotides not matched to a gene: 13. This chain's CDR3 is CAIERSGTAYEQYF. DNA for the CDR3: TGTGCCATCGAGAGATCCGGGACAGCTTACGAGCAGTACTTC.

Here the CDR3 reads CASSDGLEGEQETQYF. CDR3 in DNA: TGCGCCAGCAGTGATGGTCTGGAGGGGGAACAAGAGACCCAGTACTTC. The V and J genes are TRBV10-1 and TRBJ2-5, with D possibly being TRBD1 or TRBD2 (6 bases each). The CDR3 extends over 16 amino acids. Germline assignment: CDR1 WNHNN and CDR2 SYGVQD (reference sequence). V was pared by 3 bases and J by 2 bases, with 16 bases between.

This clonotype appeared a few times. It may be a read error: a sequence one base away is much more abundant. Here the CDR3 reads CASSRLGYTGELFF. The CDR3 DNA reads TGTGCCAGCAGTCGACTAGGGTACACCGGGGAGCTGTTTTTT. This chain connects TRBV11-3 to TRBJ2-2; TRBD2 is a possible D gene (6 bases). This CDR3 has 14 residues. Germline CDR1 reads SGHNT; CDR2 reads YENEEA. The ends were cut back, 6 bases at V and 3 bases at J, with 11 bases in the middle.

Ten or more counts support this clonotype. J is TRBJ2-2 and V is TRBV6-1, with TRBD2 as a possible D gene (5 bases). Trimming cost V 6 bases and J 3 bases, with 11 bases left between them. Germline V gene lookup returns CDR1 MNHNS and CDR2 SASEGT. The CDR3 is 14 amino acids. In nucleotides, the CDR3 is TGTGCCAGCAGAGAATCGGGATACACCGGGGAGCTGTTTTTT. Its protein is CASRESGYTGELFF.

The chain links TRBV25-1 to TRBJ2-1; D perhaps matches TRBD2 (6 bases). CDR1 and CDR2 from the germline V gene are MGHDK and SYGVNS. CDR3 length equals 17 residues. Trimming shortened V by 0 bases and J by 2 bases, and 14 bases separated the two germline ends. In nucleotides, the CDR3 is TGTGCCAGCAGTGAATACGGGGGAGAATATCCCTACAATGAGCAGTTCTTC. Translating gives CASSEYGGEYPYNEQFF.

This clonotype appeared a single time. V and J are TRBV20-1 and TRBJ2-1, with 7 bases fitting TRBD2. The CDR3 consists of 15 residues. Germline V gene lookup returns CDR1 DFQATT and CDR2 SNEGSKA (reference sequence). The J segment lost 3 bases and the V segment lost 0 bases, leaving 5 bases of the junction unmatched. CDR3 amino acids: CSARDGGGGYNEQFF. DNA for the CDR3: TGCAGTGCTAGAGATGGAGGCGGGGGCTACAATGAGCAGTTCTTC.

The chain employs TRBV12-3 or TRBV12-4 and TRBJ1-5; possible D gene TRBD1, 5 bases. This CDR3 is 16 amino acids long. Trimming removed 3 bases at V and 3 bases at J, with 15 bases between. In nucleotides, the CDR3 is TGTGCCAGCAGTTTTTCCGGGACCATTTACAATCAGCCCCAGCATTTT. Translating it yields CASSFSGTIYNQPQHF.

The V gene is TRBV30, the J gene TRBJ1-2, with TRBD1 as a possible D gene (6 bases). The CDR3 consists of 14 residues. V was cut by 2 bases and J by 9 bases, with 19 bases left in between. Germline CDR1 and CDR2: GTSNPN and SVGIG (reference sequence). The CDR3: CAWSRGGAGSSYTF. CDR3 nucleotides: TGTGCCTGGAGTCGCGGGGGGGCAGGGTCGAGCTACACCTTC. The full variable domain, in which reference TRBV30 and TRBJ1-2 provide the parts outside the CDR3, is SQTIHQWPATLVQPVGSPLSLECTVEGTSNPNLYWYRQAAGRGLQLLFYSVGIGQISSEVPQNLSASRPQDRQFILSSKKLLLSDSGFYLCAWSRGGAGSSYTFGSGTRLTVV.